The present T cell receptor beta chain was sequenced within a study of blood T cells in healthy people across ages. Germline-derived CDR1 and CDR2 are SGHAT and FQNNGV. CDR3 length equals 17 residues. Trimming removed 5 bases at V and 6 bases at J, with 24 bases between. This clonotype has a count of ten or more. Alongside a J-beta primer mix, a sample-barcoded 5' primer served in a second PCR lasting roughly 6 to 11 cycles. Template switching added a 12-random-nucleotide identifier to every cDNA molecule. Per-sample output comprised a minimum of 2.5 million paired-end reads containing CDR3. TCRdb used MiXCR to reprocess the 5' RACE reads, holding one entry per CDR3 protein. The sample has some 900,000 distinct CDR3 sequences, about 30% seen once.

J is TRBJ2-3 and V is TRBV11-2; the D call may be TRBD1 or TRBD2 (6 bases each). The sequence was obtained from a woman of 80 years or more in good health. The sample comprised blood. Here the CDR3 reads CASSGRSSVGGPDTQYF. The CDR3 bases are TGTGCCAGCAGCGGGCGTTCGTCTGTAGGGGGGCCGGATACGCAGTATTTT.